The 7 T cell receptor beta chains listed next were all sequenced from one sample in a study of blood T cell repertoires in COVID-19. Repertoires were generated with immunoSEQ multiplex PCR, while TCRdb's copy carries only in-frame clones and drops some. The sample lists some 38,000 clones, about nine tenths seen once, with 2% to 2.5% in the top ten. Sequenced sample: peripheral blood. Receptor source: a man aged 45-65 years with active COVID-19.

J is TRBJ2-1 and V is TRBV2; TRBD2 agrees at 15 bases. V shed 6 bases, J shed 6 bases, and the junction held 12 bases outside the gene matches. CDR3 length: 18 amino acids. CDR1 and CDR2 from the germline V gene are SNHLY and FYNNEI. CDR3 sequence: CASSRTSGGALGSNEQFF. As DNA, the CDR3 is TGTGCCAGCAGCCGGACTAGCGGGGGGGCCTTGGGATCCAATGAGCAGTTCTTC.

The rearrangement links TRBV30 to TRBJ2-7; D might be TRBD1 (5 bases). Trimming removed 0 bases from V and 6 bases from J, with 9 bases in between. The CDR3 has 12 amino acids. The germline V gene encodes CDR1 GTSNPN and CDR2 SVGIG (reference sequence). CDR3 bases: TGTGCCTGGAGTGTACCCCAGGGCGAGCAGTACTTC. Its translation is CAWSVPQGEQYF.

The chain carries TRBV12-5 and TRBJ2-7; 7 bases are a match to TRBD1. Germline CDR1 is LGHNT and CDR2 is FRNRAP. V shed 7 bases and J 3 bases; nucleotides not matched to a gene: 6. The CDR3 runs to 13 residues. CDR3 sequence: CASATDRDYEQYF. The CDR3 bases are TGTGCTAGTGCAACTGACAGGGACTACGAGCAGTACTTC.

This clone showed up just once. The CDR3 DNA reads TGTGCCAGCAGCTCAGACACCGGGGAGCTGTTTTTT. Residues: CASSSDTGELFF. The chain couples TRBV7-3 to TRBJ2-2; D gene unclear. Trimming stripped 4 bases from V and 3 bases from J, with 3 bases between. The CDR3 has 12 residues. Germline loops: CDR1 SGHTA, CDR2 FQGTGA.

The J gene is TRBJ1-1, the V gene TRBV15; 7 bases line up with TRBD1. The CDR3 extends over 14 amino acids. V lost 5 bases, J lost 7 bases, and 10 bases stayed unmatched. The V gene's germline CDR1 is LNHNV and CDR2 YYDKDF (reference sequence). The CDR3 protein is CATSGFTGVGEAFF. The CDR3 region has the DNA TGTGCCACCAGCGGGTTCACAGGGGTGGGTGAAGCTTTCTTT.

The J gene is TRBJ1-5, the V gene TRBV5-1; D may be TRBD1 (5 bases). The germline V gene encodes CDR1 SGHRS and CDR2 YFSETQ. CDR3 size: 15 residues. V was cut by 0 bases and J by 3 bases, with 10 bases left in between. The CDR3 here is CASSLGGTVNQPQHF. The CDR3 DNA is TGCGCCAGCAGCTTGGGCGGGACGGTCAATCAGCCCCAGCATTTT.

The CDR3: CASSLTGFSPLHF. The CDR3 DNA reads as TGTGCCAGCAGTTTGACAGGTTTTTCACCCCTCCACTTT. This chain uses TRBV27 with TRBJ1-6, with a tentative D call TRBD1 (6 bases). The V end lost 3 bases, the J end lost 9 bases, and 9 bases lay between the germline ends. CDR1 and CDR2 from the germline V gene are MNHEY and SMNVEV (reference sequence). CDR3 length: 13 amino acids.